This is a list of T cell receptor beta chains from one sample in a study of long-term antiretroviral therapy in people with HIV. Sequenced by immunoSEQ multiplex PCR; TCRdb stores in-frame clones only, minus some. This table has tens of thousands of clones, 75% to 90% appearing once. The sequenced sample was unsorted PBMCs, obtained 1.5 years after starting antiretroviral therapy. These receptors came from a man between 18 and 29 years old with HIV. The CDR3 runs from the conserved cysteine through the conserved F or W. The order of the fields is V gene, D gene, J gene, CDR3 length, CDR3 DNA, CDR3 protein. The D gene is left open where the match is weak.

v_gene: TRBV9
d_gene: .
j_gene: TRBJ2-6
len: 13
CDR3nt: TGTGCCAGCAGGGGAGACGGGGCCAACGTCCTGACTTTC
CDR3aa: CASRGDGANVLTF

v_gene: TRBV9
d_gene: .
j_gene: TRBJ2-1
len: 13
CDR3nt: TGTGCCAGCAGCGTAGCGGGCTCCAATGAGCAGTTCTTC
CDR3aa: CASSVAGSNEQFF

v_gene: TRBV29-1
d_gene: .
j_gene: TRBJ2-2
len: 14
CDR3nt: TGCAGCGTTGGGGCTAGCGTAAACACCGGGGAGCTGTTTTTT
CDR3aa: CSVGASVNTGELFF

v_gene: TRBV19
d_gene: TRBD1
j_gene: TRBJ1-4
len: 17
CDR3nt: TGTGCCAGTCGAAGGAGACAGGGAGGCTCCACTAATGAAAAACTGTTTTTT
CDR3aa: CASRRRQGGSTNEKLFF

v_gene: TRBV9
d_gene: .
j_gene: TRBJ2-7
len: 15
CDR3nt: TGTGCCAGCAGCACAGACAGCTCACCCTCCTACGAGCAGTACTTC
CDR3aa: CASSTDSSPSYEQYF

v_gene: TRBV19
d_gene: .
j_gene: TRBJ1-1
len: 14
CDR3nt: TGTGCCAGTAGTGCGACAGGAGCGAACACTGAAGCTTTCTTT
CDR3aa: CASSATGANTEAFF

v_gene: TRBV5-1
d_gene: .
j_gene: TRBJ2-1
len: 15
CDR3nt: TGCGCCAGCAGCCCTGAGCAGGGGTCTAGCAATGAGCAGTTCTTC
CDR3aa: CASSPEQGSSNEQFF

v_gene: TRBV27
d_gene: .
j_gene: TRBJ2-6
len: 15
CDR3nt: TGTGCCAGCAGTTTAGGGGGTACTGGGGCCAACGTCCTGACTTTC
CDR3aa: CASSLGGTGANVLTF

v_gene: TRBV19
d_gene: .
j_gene: TRBJ1-1
len: 14
CDR3nt: TGTGCCAGTAGTATGAGGGAGAGAGGAACTGAAGCTTTCTTT
CDR3aa: CASSMRERGTEAFF

v_gene: TRBV5-4
d_gene: .
j_gene: TRBJ2-2
len: 16
CDR3nt: TGTGCCAGCAGCTTGGGCTCGGCAGGGGTGCTCGGGGAGCTGTTTTTT
CDR3aa: CASSLGSAGVLGELFF